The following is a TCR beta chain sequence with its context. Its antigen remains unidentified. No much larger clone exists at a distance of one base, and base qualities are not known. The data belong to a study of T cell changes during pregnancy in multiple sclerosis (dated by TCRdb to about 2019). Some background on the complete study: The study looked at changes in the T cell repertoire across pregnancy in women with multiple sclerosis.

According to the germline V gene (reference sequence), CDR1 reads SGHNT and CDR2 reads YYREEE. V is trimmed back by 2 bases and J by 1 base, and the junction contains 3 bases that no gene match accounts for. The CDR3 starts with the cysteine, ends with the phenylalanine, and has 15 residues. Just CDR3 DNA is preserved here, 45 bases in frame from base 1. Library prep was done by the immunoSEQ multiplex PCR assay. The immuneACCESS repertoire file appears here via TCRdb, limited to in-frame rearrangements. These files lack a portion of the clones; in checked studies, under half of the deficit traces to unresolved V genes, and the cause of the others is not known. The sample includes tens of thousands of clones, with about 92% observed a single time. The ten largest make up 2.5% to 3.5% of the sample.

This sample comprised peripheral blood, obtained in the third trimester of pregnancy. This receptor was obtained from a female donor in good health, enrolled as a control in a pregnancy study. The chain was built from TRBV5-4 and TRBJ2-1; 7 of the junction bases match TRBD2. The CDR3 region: CASSLGRESYNEQFF. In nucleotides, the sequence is TGTGCCAGCAGCTTAGGGAGGGAGTCCTACAATGAGCAGTTCTTC.